Below, 14 T cell receptor beta chains from the same sample are listed, as sequenced in a study of T cell responses to AZD1222 COVID-19 vaccine. Clones were sequenced by immunoSEQ multiplex PCR, and TCRdb holds only the in-frame ones, with some missing. The sample holds 150,000 to 200,000 clones, about 88% seen once. Sequenced material: peripheral blood, taken 28 days after the second AZD1222 dose. These receptors were obtained from an adult who received the AZD1222 COVID-19 vaccine.

The rearrangement joins TRBV7-9 to TRBJ1-3, with 11 positions matching TRBD1. The CDR3 is 14 amino acids. Germline V lookup: CDR1 SEHNR, CDR2 FQNEAQ (reference sequence). The V gene end was trimmed by 6 bases and the J gene end by 8 bases; junction bases not matched to a gene: 6. The CDR3 nucleotides are TGTGCCAGCAGACGGACAGGGGGCGTGGACACCATATATTTT. Translated, it gives CASRRTGGVDTIYF.

V is TRBV28 and J is TRBJ1-1; maybe TRBD1 (6 bases). This CDR3 comprises 14 residues. V was shortened by 6 bases and J by 4 bases, with 15 bases between the two germline ends. The germline CDR1 and CDR2 sequences are MDHEN and SYDVKM. CDR3 protein: CASRSMGASTEAFF. DNA of the CDR3: TGTGCCAGCAGGTCCATGGGGGCAAGCACTGAAGCTTTCTTT.

This clone was seen only a few times. The rearrangement joins TRBV6-5 to TRBJ1-2; D is ambiguous. Looked up from germline, CDR1 is MNHEY and CDR2 is SVGAGI. V was cut by 4 bases and J by 2 bases, with 14 bases left in between. This CDR3 is built from 15 residues. CDR3 DNA sequence: TGTGCCAGCAGTTTCTCCGGCGGAACCAACTATGGCTACACCTTC. Amino acids: CASSFSGGTNYGYTF.

The CDR3 region has the DNA TGCGCCAGCAGCTTGGGCACAGGGGGGAGATTGGGCACTGAAGCTTTCTTT. Translating it yields CASSLGTGGRLGTEAFF. The V and J genes are TRBV5-1 and TRBJ1-1, with 8 positions matching TRBD1. Germline V gene data show CDR1 as SGHRS and CDR2 as YFSETQ. The CDR3 is 17 residues long. V shed 0 bases and J 4 bases; nucleotides not matched to a gene: 11. Combining the CDR3 with reference TRBV5-1 and TRBJ1-1 gives the whole variable domain KAGVTQTPRYLIKTRGQQVTLSCSPISGHRSVSWYQQTPGQGLQFLFEYFSETQRNKGNFPGRFSGRQFSNSRSEMNVSTLELGDSALYLCASSLGTGGRLGTEAFFGQGTRLTVV.

The chain has TRBV30 and TRBJ2-6; TRBD2 might be the D (6 bases). Germline V gives CDR1 GTSNPN, CDR2 SVGIG (reference sequence). The V end was cut by 5 bases, the J end by 9 bases, with 11 bases between. CDR3 size: 12 residues. CDR3 sequence (DNA): TGTGCCTGGGGAGGGTCCAGCAACGTCCTGACTTTC. Translation gives CAWGGSSNVLTF.

The chain couples TRBV7-2 to TRBJ1-6; D call uncertain. Germline lookup yields CDR1 SGHTA and CDR2 FQGNSA. The CDR3 is made up of 19 amino acids. With 1 base removed from V and 5 bases from J, the gap between germline ends came to 21 bases. The CDR3 nucleotides read TGTGCCAGCAGCTTAGTGCCGCCGGCGGGCATAGCGGATAATTCACCCCTCCACTTT. Translating it yields CASSLVPPAGIADNSPLHF.

The chain recombines TRBV11-1 with TRBJ2-7; D call uncertain. The V end was cut by 5 bases, the J end by 1 base, with 15 bases between. The CDR3 length is 15 residues. CDR1 SGHAT and CDR2 FQDESV come from the germline V gene (reference sequence). Written as DNA, the CDR3 is TGTGCCAGCAGCCCCCCCTTTTGGGGTTCCTACGAGCAGTACTTC. Translation: CASSPPFWGSYEQYF.

This clone appeared once. The chain combines TRBV7-6 with TRBJ2-2, with 9 bases aligning to TRBD2. V gave up 5 bases and J gave up 7 bases; unmatched junction bases: 8. The germline gives CDR1 SGHVS, CDR2 FNYEAQ. The CDR3 is 15 amino acids. The CDR3 loop is CASSPRLAVRGELFF. The CDR3 coding sequence is TGTGCCAGCAGCCCAAGACTAGCGGTTCGCGGGGAGCTGTTTTTT.

The chain carries TRBV6-2 or TRBV6-3 and TRBJ1-3, with D possibly being TRBD1 (5 bases). From germline, CDR1 is MNHEY and CDR2 SVGEGT. The CDR3 is made up of 17 amino acids. Trimming removed 6 bases at V and 1 base at J, with 19 bases between. For the CDR3, the DNA is TGTGCCAGCAGCCTGAACCCAGGGAATCCATCTGGAAACACCATATATTTT. It codes for CASSLNPGNPSGNTIYF.

This clone came up a few times. V gene TRBV9 combines with J gene TRBJ1-2; 7 nucleotides line up with TRBD1. This CDR3 contains 16 residues. CDR1 is SGDLS and CDR2 is YYNGEE in the germline V gene. Trimming cost V 3 bases and J 3 bases; bases outside gene matches: 11. The CDR3 region has the DNA TGTGCCAGCAGCGCCATAGGGGGCAGGGATCACTATGGCTACACCTTC. Translating it yields CASSAIGGRDHYGYTF.

The chain is built from TRBV14 and TRBJ2-1; D is ambiguous. CDR1 and CDR2 (germline): SGHDN, FVKESK. The germline V and J ends were trimmed by 4 bases and 0 bases, with 10 bases remaining between them. The CDR3 sequence is 15 residues long. Written as DNA, the CDR3 is TGTGCCAGCAGCCCGGCGTTAGGCTCCTACAATGAGCAGTTCTTC. This gives the protein CASSPALGSYNEQFF.

The rearrangement uses TRBV5-5 and TRBJ2-2, with no clear D. The CDR3 has 14 amino acids. Germline V CDR1 and CDR2: SGHKS, YYEKEE (reference sequence). Trimming left V 5 bases short and J 2 bases short, with 10 bases between. The CDR3 loop is CASRRRSNTGELFF. Written as DNA, the CDR3 is TGTGCCAGCAGACGCCGGAGTAACACCGGGGAGCTGTTTTTT. Looking up the rest from reference TRBV5-5 and TRBJ2-2 gives the full variable domain: DAGVTQSPTHLIKTRGQQVTLRCSPISGHKSVSWYQQVLGQGPQFIFQYYEKEERGRGNFPDRFSARQFPNYSSELNVNALLLGDSALYLCASRRRSNTGELFFGEGSRLTVL.

This chain links TRBV28 with TRBJ1-5; D is uncertain. Trimming took off 6 bases at V and 6 bases at J, with 9 bases between the two ends. The CDR3 has 12 residues. Germline lookup yields CDR1 MDHEN and CDR2 SYDVKM. This chain's CDR3 is CASRKGSQPQHF. In DNA, the CDR3 is TGTGCCAGCAGGAAGGGAAGTCAGCCCCAGCATTTT. Full variable domain (outside the CDR3, taken from reference TRBV28 and TRBJ1-5): DVKVTQSSRYLVKRTGEKVFLECVQDMDHENMFWYRQDPGLGLRLIYFSYDVKMKEKGDIPEGYSVSREKKERFSLILESASTNQTSMYLCASRKGSQPQHFGDGTRLSIL.

The rearrangement uses TRBV4-1 and TRBJ2-2, with D tentatively TRBD1 (7 bases). The CDR3 is made up of 14 amino acids. The germline V gene encodes CDR1 MGHRA and CDR2 YSYEKL. Deletions cut 4 bases from V and 7 bases from J, with 13 bases between. CDR3 nucleotides: TGCGCCAGCAGCCTGTCAGGGGGAGGCGGGGAGCTGTTTTTT. Protein: CASSLSGGGGELFF.